This T cell receptor (beta chain) is from a study of cytomegalovirus exposure and HLA in healthy donors. The CDR3 is made up of 15 amino acids. CDR1 and CDR2 from the germline V gene are SGHNT and YYREEE (reference sequence). Trimming cost V 4 bases and J 2 bases; bases outside gene matches: 8. Healthy bone marrow donors supplied every sample. Remarks on this clone: What it binds is unknown.

Study results and caveats: It emerged from a later analysis that several of the most significant clusters appeared to be linked to common viral pathogens. It was likely that a cluster of highly shared sequence variants was a sequencing artifact. One variant, a missense change in DCLRE1C, was linked in a later analysis to TCR beta V- and J-gene trimming.

PCR involved 60 Vbeta and 13 Jbeta primers. Sequenced by immunoSEQ multiplex PCR; TCRdb stores in-frame clones only, minus some. Of about 140,000 clones in the sample, approximately 72% are singletons; the top ten hold approximately 6.5%. The chain couples TRBV5-4 to TRBJ2-7, with 8 bases fitting TRBD1. The sample comprised PBMCs. The source is a woman in her fifties or sixties in good health and CMV-seronegative. The CDR3 sequence: CASSSQGQGAYEQYF. CDR3 nucleotide sequence: TGTGCCAGCAGCAGTCAAGGACAGGGAGCCTACGAGCAGTACTTC.